A selection of T cell receptor beta chains follows, all from one sample in a study of T cell responses to AZD1222 COVID-19 vaccine. TCRdb's table, derived via immunoSEQ multiplex PCR, lists solely in-frame clones and lacks some. The sample includes approximately 100,000 clones, around nine tenths of them seen just once. The input for sequencing was peripheral blood, taken on day 0 of AZD1222 vaccination. The receptors here all came from an adult in good health. The CDR3 runs from the conserved cysteine through the conserved F or W. Fields, in order: D gene, clone size, J gene, V gene, CDR3 DNA, CDR3 protein. The D gene is left open where the match is weak. The size field is filled for only some rows; it gives once, few, many or a size class.

NA NA TRBJ1-2 TRBV30 TGTGCCTGGACAAGGTGGCGAGGCTATGGCTACACCTTC CAWTRWRGYGYTF
TRBD1 NA TRBJ2-7 TRBV28 TGTGCCAGCAGTTCTACCGGGACAGGGATCGAGCAGTACTTC CASSSTGTGIEQYF
NA NA TRBJ1-2 TRBV24-1 TGTGCGACCGGGGAGGACTATGGCTACACCTTC CATGEDYGYTF
NA few TRBJ2-7 TRBV27 TGTGCCAGCAGTTTATTTGGCCCTACCTACGAGCAGTACTTC CASSLFGPTYEQYF
TRBD1 NA TRBJ2-4 TRBV18 TGTGCCAGCTCCAGTGGGGGACAGGGGACCAAAAACATTCAGTACTTC CASSSGGQGTKNIQYF
TRBD1 once TRBJ1-2 TRBV3-1/TRBV3-2 TGTGCCAGCAGCCACGCGACAGGGCTCGATGGCTACACCTTC CASSHATGLDGYTF
NA NA TRBJ1-2 TRBV4-3 TGCGCCAGCAGCCAGGTACAGGGCTATGGCTACACCTTC CASSQVQGYGYTF
NA NA TRBJ2-6 TRBV10-3 TGTGCCATCAGTGAGTCGTACGGGCGATCTGGGGCCAACGTCCTGACTTTC CAISESYGRSGANVLTF
NA NA TRBJ1-1 TRBV7-3 TGTGCCAGCAGCTTAGGCCCAGGGAGGGAGAACACTGAAGCTTTCTTT CASSLGPGRENTEAFF
TRBD2 NA TRBJ2-7 TRBV28 TGTGCCAGCAGTTTACCGGCTAGCGGGGGTCACGACTACGAGCAGTACTTC CASSLPASGGHDYEQYF
TRBD2 few TRBJ2-1 TRBV2 TGTGCCAGCAGGGTAGCGGGGGGCTCCTACAATGAGCAGTTCTTC CASRVAGGSYNEQFF
TRBD2 NA TRBJ2-1 TRBV18 TGTGCCAGCTCACCCCGGACTAGCGGCACCTACAATGAGCAGTTCTTC CASSPRTSGTYNEQFF
NA NA TRBJ2-4 TRBV27 TGTGCCAGCAGTTTAAGGGCCCTACCAGGGGACATTCAGTACTTC CASSLRALPGDIQYF
NA NA TRBJ2-2 TRBV19 TGTGCCAGTAGTATACATGGGGTTGAGGAGCTGTTTTTT CASSIHGVEELFF
TRBD1 NA TRBJ1-5 TRBV19 TGTGCCAGTAGTATCCCCGTTGAGGGGGCAGGGAATCAGCCCCAGCATTTT CASSIPVEGAGNQPQHF
NA NA TRBJ2-2 TRBV6-5 TGTGCCAGCAGCGTGGGACGCCGAAACACCGGGGAGCTGTTTTTT CASSVGRRNTGELFF
NA NA TRBJ2-7 TRBV30 TGTGCCTGGAGTGGGCCCGGGGGGCCAAGAGCCTACGAGCAGTACTTC CAWSGPGGPRAYEQYF
NA NA TRBJ1-6 TRBV7-2 TGTGCCAGCAGCTTTAGGCTGGGGACGGCTGATAATTCACCCCTCCACTTT CASSFRLGTADNSPLHF
NA NA TRBJ1-5 TRBV28 TGTGCCAGCAACCTGAGGGGGGCTGGGAATCAGCCCCAGCATTTT CASNLRGAGNQPQHF
NA NA TRBJ1-2 TRBV28 TGTGCCAGCAGCTCCCCAAACGGCTATGGCTACACCTTC CASSSPNGYGYTF
NA NA TRBJ1-1 TRBV19 TGTGCCAGTAGTATAACTAAGAACACTGAAGCTTTCTTT CASSITKNTEAFF
TRBD2 NA TRBJ2-1 TRBV9 TGTGCCAGCAGCGTAGTAGGGGCAGCGGGGGGACCCAATGAGCAGTTCTTC CASSVVGAAGGPNEQFF
NA NA TRBJ1-3 TRBV3-1/TRBV3-2 TGTGCCAGCAGCCAAAAACAGAGCTCTGGAAACACCATATATTTT CASSQKQSSGNTIYF
NA NA TRBJ2-7 TRBV7-9 TGTGCCAGCAGCTTAATCAGCAGCTACGAGCAGTACTTC CASSLISSYEQYF
NA NA TRBJ1-2 TRBV7-2 TGTGCCAGCAGCTTCGGGGGGCAAAACTATGGCTACACCTTC CASSFGGQNYGYTF
TRBD2 NA TRBJ2-7 TRBV7-9 TGTGCCAGCAGCTTACTAGCGGGGAGCTCCTACGAGCAGTACTTC CASSLLAGSSYEQYF
NA NA TRBJ2-1 TRBV27 TGTGCCAGCAGTACCTTGACAGGTCTCCGTAACAATGAGCAGTTCTTC CASSTLTGLRNNEQFF
NA NA TRBJ2-5 TRBV28 TGTGCCAGCAGTTTACCGACTTTCCAAGAGACCCAGTACTTC CASSLPTFQETQYF
NA NA TRBJ1-2 TRBV28 TGTGCCAGCAGTTTATCTGTAGGGACCCCACGGGGCTACACCTTC CASSLSVGTPRGYTF
TRBD1 NA TRBJ1-2 TRBV6-6 TGTGCCAGCAGGGACGGACAGGGCTATGGCTACACCTTC CASRDGQGYGYTF
TRBD1 few TRBJ1-4 TRBV7-9 TGTGCCAGCAGCCGGACAGGGGTCAGCGAAAAACTGTTTTTT CASSRTGVSEKLFF
NA NA TRBJ2-7 TRBV6-2/TRBV6-3 TGTGCCAGCAGTTACTCGAAGTTAGTGGCCAACGAGCAGTACTTC CASSYSKLVANEQYF
TRBD1 NA TRBJ2-5 TRBV2 TGTGCCAGCAGTGTGACAGGGGCGGGGGAGACCCAGTACTTC CASSVTGAGETQYF
NA NA TRBJ1-4 TRBV4-2 TGTGCCAGCAGCCAAGATGTGAGTGAAAAACTGTTTTTT CASSQDVSEKLFF
NA NA TRBJ2-1 TRBV18 TGTGCCAGCTCACCAGTCGAGTACCGCAATGAGCAGTTCTTC CASSPVEYRNEQFF
NA NA TRBJ1-2 TRBV7-2 TGTGCCAGCAGCTTACGGGCAGGGAGCAACTATGGCTACACCTTC CASSLRAGSNYGYTF
NA NA TRBJ2-4 TRBV4-1 TGCGCCAGCAGCATGGGTTTTAGGGACATACCTCTAGCCAAAAACATTCAGTACTTC CASSMGFRDIPLAKNIQYF
NA NA TRBJ1-4 TRBV18 TGTGCCAGCTCCCCCGTCAGTCCGGGGGTTGACGGAAAACTGTTTTTT CASSPVSPGVDGKLFF
NA once TRBJ1-2 TRBV2 TGTGCCAGCAGTGTCCCCGGGACCGTTTGGGATGGCTACACCTTC CASSVPGTVWDGYTF
NA few TRBJ1-1 TRBV3-1/TRBV3-2 TGTGCCAGCAGCCCCCGACCCCTACCGGGGACTGAAGCTTTCTTT CASSPRPLPGTEAFF
NA few TRBJ2-2 TRBV7-7 TGTGCTAGCAGCCTCACCGTTCCCACCGGGGAGCTGTTTTTT CASSLTVPTGELFF
NA NA TRBJ2-1 TRBV7-3 TGTGCCAGCAGCCCGCAAGGGACCGCGAGCTCCTACAATGAGCAGTTCTTC CASSPQGTASSYNEQFF
TRBD2 few TRBJ2-1 TRBV7-7 TGTGCTAGCAGCTTAGCGGGACGTGACAATGAGCAGTTCTTC CASSLAGRDNEQFF
NA NA TRBJ2-7 TRBV6-6 TGTGCCAGCAGTGCCAATAGTATCTACGAGCAGTACTTC CASSANSIYEQYF
NA NA TRBJ2-2 TRBV19 TGTGCCAGTAGTATATCGGGTGACACCGGGGAGCTGTTTTTT CASSISGDTGELFF
NA NA TRBJ1-3 TRBV3-1/TRBV3-2 TGTGCCAGCAGCCAGTTGCTAAACGGAAACACCATATATTTT CASSQLLNGNTIYF
NA NA TRBJ1-6 TRBV7-9 TGTGCCAGCAGCCCGAGACAGTATTCACCCCTCCACTTT CASSPRQYSPLHF
TRBD1 NA TRBJ2-5 TRBV9 TGTGCCAGCAGCGCATTAAGAGGGACAGGGGTTTGGGAGACCCAGTACTTC CASSALRGTGVWETQYF
NA NA TRBJ2-3 TRBV6-6 TGTGCCAGCAACCCGGTAGAGATGGGGGGCACAGATACGCAGTATTTT CASNPVEMGGTDTQYF
TRBD2 NA TRBJ2-3 TRBV18 TGTGCCAGCTCACCACAAAGGGCTAGCGGGTACACAGATACGCAGTATTTT CASSPQRASGYTDTQYF
NA NA TRBJ2-1 TRBV28 TGTGCCAGCAGTTCGTGGGATGAGCAGTTCTTC CASSSWDEQFF
TRBD1 NA TRBJ2-7 TRBV7-3 TGTGCCAGCAGCCTCACAGGGGCTAGTGCTAACGAGCAGTACTTC CASSLTGASANEQYF